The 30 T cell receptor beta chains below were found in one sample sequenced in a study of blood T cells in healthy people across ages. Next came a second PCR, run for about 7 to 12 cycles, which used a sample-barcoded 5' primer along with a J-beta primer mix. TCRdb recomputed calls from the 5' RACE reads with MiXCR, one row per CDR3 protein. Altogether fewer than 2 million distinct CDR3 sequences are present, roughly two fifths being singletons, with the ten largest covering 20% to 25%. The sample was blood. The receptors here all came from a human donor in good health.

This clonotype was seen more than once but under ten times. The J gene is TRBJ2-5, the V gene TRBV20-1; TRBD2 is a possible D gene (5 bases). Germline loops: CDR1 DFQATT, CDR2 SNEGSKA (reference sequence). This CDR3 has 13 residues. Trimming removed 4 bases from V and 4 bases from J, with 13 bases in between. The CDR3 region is CSAKAAGVETQYF. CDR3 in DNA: TGCAGTGCTAAAGCTGCCGGGGTAGAGACCCAGTACTTC.

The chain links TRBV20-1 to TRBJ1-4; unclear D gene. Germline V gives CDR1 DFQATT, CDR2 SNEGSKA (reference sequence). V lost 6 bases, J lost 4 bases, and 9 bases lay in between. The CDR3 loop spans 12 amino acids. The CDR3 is CSARTLNEKLFF. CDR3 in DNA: TGCAGTGCGAGGACTCTTAATGAAAAACTGTTTTTT.

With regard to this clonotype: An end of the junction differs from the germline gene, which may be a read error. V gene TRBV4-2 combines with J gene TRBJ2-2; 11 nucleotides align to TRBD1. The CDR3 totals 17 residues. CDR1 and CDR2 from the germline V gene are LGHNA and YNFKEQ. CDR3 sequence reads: CAGSQGPRTGGNGELFF. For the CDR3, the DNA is TGTGCCGGCAGCCAAGGCCCCCGGACAGGGGGCAACGGGGAGCTGTTTTTT.

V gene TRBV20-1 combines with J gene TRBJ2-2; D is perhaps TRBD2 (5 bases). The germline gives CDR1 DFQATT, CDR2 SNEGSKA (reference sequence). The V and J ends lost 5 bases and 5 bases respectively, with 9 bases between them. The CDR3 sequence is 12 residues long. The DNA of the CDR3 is TGCAGTGCTCGGGGTATAACCGGGGAGCTGTTTTTT. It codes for CSARGITGELFF.

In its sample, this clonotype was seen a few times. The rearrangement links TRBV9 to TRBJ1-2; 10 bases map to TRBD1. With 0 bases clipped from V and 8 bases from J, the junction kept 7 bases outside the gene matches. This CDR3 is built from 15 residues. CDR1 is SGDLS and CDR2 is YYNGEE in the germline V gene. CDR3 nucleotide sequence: TGTGCCAGCAGCGTAGGACAGGGGGCGAGCTTCGGCTACACCTTC. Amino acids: CASSVGQGASFGYTF.

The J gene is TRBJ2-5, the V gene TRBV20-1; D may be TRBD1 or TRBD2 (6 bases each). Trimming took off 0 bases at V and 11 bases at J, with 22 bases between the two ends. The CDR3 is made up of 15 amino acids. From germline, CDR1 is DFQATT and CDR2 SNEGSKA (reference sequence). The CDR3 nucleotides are TGCAGTGCTAGAGAGGGCCAGGGGACTGGTATGGAGCAGTACTTC. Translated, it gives CSAREGQGTGMEQYF.

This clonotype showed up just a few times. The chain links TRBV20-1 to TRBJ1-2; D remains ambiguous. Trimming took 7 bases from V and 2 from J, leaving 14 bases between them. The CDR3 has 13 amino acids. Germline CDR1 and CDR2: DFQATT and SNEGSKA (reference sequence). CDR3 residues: CSVHRYRNYGYTF. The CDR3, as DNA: TGCAGTGTCCACAGATATCGAAACTATGGCTACACCTTC.

The CDR3 coding sequence is TGTGCCAGCAGTGCCCCGGGACAGGGACTCTACGAGCAGTACTTC. It is translated as CASSAPGQGLYEQYF. This rearrangement joins TRBV6-2 or TRBV6-3 to TRBJ2-4, with TRBD1 identical over 9 bases. The end of the DNA is better explained by TRBJ2-7, so the J call may be wrong. Looked up from germline, CDR1 is MNHEY and CDR2 is SVGEGT. This CDR3 contains 15 residues.

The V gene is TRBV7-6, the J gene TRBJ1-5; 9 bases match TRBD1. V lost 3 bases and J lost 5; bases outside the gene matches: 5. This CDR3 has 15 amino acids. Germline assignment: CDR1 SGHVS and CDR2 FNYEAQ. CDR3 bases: TGTGCCAGCAGCTTGGGACAGGGTGTTCATCAGCCCCAGCATTTT. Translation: CASSLGQGVHQPQHF.

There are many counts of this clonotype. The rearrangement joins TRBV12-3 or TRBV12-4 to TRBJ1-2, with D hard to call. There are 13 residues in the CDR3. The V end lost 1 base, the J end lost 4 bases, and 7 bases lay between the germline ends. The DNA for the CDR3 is TGTGCCAGCAGTTTAGGGATATCCTATGGCTACACCTTC. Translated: CASSLGISYGYTF.

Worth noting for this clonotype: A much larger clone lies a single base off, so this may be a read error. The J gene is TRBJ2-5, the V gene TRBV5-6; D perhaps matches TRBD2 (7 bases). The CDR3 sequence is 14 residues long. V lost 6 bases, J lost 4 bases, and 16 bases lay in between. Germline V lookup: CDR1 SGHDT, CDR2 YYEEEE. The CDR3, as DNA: TGTGCCAGCATCCTCCGGGGAGGGGGAGAGACCCAGTACTTC. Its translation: CASILRGGGETQYF.

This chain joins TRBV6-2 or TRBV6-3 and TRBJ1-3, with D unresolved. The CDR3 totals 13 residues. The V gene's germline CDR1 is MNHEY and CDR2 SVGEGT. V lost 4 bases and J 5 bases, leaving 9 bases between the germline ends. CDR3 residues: CASSSNLRNTIYF. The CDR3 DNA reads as TGTGCCAGCAGTTCAAACCTTCGAAACACCATATATTTT.

The CDR3 DNA sequence: TGTGCCAGCAGTGACTCTGTTGGGTATGGCTACACCTTC. Encoded protein: CASSDSVGYGYTF. The V gene is TRBV2, the J gene TRBJ1-2; D gene uncertain. The CDR3 contains 13 residues. Germline CDR1 and CDR2: SNHLY and FYNNEI. Trimming removed 3 bases from V and 5 bases from J, with 10 bases in between.

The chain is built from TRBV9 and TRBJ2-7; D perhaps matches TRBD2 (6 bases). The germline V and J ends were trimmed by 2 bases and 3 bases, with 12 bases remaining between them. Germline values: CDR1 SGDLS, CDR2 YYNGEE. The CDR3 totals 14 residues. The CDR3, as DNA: TGTGCCAGCAGCGTGGCGATGGGACTCTACGAGCAGTACTTC. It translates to CASSVAMGLYEQYF.

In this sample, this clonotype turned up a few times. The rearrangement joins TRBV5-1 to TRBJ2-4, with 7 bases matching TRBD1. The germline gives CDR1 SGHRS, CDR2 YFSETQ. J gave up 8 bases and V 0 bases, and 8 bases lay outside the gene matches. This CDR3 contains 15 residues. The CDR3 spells CASSLDGTAGDIQYF. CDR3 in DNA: TGCGCCAGCAGCTTGGACGGGACAGCAGGGGACATTCAGTACTTC.

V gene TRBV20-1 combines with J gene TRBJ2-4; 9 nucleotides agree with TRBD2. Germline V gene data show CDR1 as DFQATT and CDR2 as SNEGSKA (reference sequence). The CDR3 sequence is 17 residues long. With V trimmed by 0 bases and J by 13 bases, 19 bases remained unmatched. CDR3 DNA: TGCAGTGCTAGAGATACTTCGCGGGGGGGCTTCTTCAATGAGCAGTACTTC. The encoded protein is CSARDTSRGGFFNEQYF.

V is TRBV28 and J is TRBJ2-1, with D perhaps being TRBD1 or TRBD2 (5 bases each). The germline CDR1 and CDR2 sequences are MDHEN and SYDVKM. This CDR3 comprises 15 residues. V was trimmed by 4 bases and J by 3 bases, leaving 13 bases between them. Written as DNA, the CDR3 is TGTGCCAGCAGTTCCTGGGGACGGAACTACAATGAGCAGTTCTTC. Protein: CASSSWGRNYNEQFF. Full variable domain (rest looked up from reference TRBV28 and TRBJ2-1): DVKVTQSSRYLVKRTGEKVFLECVQDMDHENMFWYRQDPGLGLRLIYFSYDVKMKEKGDIPEGYSVSREKKERFSLILESASTNQTSMYLCASSSWGRNYNEQFFGPGTRLTVL.

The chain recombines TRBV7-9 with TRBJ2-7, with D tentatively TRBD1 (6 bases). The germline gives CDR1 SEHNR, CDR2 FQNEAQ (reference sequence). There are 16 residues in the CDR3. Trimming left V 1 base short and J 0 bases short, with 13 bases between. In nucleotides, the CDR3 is TGTGCCAGCAGCTTAGTGCAGGGGTCGTTCTCCTACGAGCAGTACTTC. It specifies CASSLVQGSFSYEQYF. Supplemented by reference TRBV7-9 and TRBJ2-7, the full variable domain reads DTGVSQNPRHKITKRGQNVTFRCDPISEHNRLYWYRQTLGQGPEFLTYFQNEAQLEKSRLLSDRFSAERPKGSFSTLEIQRTEQGDSAMYLCASSLVQGSFSYEQYFGPGTRLTVT.

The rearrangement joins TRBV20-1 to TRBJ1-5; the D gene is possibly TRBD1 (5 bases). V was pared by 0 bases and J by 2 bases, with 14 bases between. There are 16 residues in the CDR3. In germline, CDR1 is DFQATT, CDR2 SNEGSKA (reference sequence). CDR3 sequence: CSARDPRTRGNQPQHF. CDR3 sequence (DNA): TGCAGTGCTAGAGACCCGAGGACCAGGGGCAATCAGCCCCAGCATTTT.

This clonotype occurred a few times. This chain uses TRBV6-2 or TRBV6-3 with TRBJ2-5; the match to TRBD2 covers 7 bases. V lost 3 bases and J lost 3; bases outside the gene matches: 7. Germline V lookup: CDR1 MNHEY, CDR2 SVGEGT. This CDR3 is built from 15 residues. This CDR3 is CASSYPGGGKETQYF. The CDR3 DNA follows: TGTGCCAGCAGTTATCCGGGGGGTGGTAAAGAGACCCAGTACTTC.

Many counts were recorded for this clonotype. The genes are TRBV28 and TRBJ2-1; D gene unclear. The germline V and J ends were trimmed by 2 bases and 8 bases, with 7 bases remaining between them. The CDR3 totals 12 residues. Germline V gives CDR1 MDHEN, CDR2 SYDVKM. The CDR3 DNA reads TGTGCCAGCAGTTTAAGGCGAGATGAGCAGTTCTTC. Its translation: CASSLRRDEQFF.

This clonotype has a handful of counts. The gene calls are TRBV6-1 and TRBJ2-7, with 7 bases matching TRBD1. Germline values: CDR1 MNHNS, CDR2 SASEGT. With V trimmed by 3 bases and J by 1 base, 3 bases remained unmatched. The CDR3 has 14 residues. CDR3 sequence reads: CASSDLQGSYEQYF. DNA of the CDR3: TGTGCCAGCAGTGACCTACAGGGGTCCTACGAGCAGTACTTC.

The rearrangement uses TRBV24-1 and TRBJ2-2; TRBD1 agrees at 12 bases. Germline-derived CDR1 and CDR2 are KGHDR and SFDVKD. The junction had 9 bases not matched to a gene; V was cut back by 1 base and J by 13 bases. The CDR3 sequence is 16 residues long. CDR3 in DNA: TGTGCCACCAGTGATTTACGGGACAGGGGGCATTCGCGGCTGTTTTTT. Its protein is CATSDLRDRGHSRLFF.

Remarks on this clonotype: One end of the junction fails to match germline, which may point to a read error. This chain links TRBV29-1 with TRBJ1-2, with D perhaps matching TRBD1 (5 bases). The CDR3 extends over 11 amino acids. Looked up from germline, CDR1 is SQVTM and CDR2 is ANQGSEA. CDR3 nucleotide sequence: TGCAGCGTTACCACAGGCTATGACTACACCTTC. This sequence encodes CSVTTGYDYTF. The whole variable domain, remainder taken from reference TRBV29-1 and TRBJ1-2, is SAVISQKPSRDICQRGTSLTIQCQVDSQVTMMFWYRQQPGQSLTLIATANQGSEATYESGFVIDKFPISRPNLTFSTLTVSNMSPEDSSIYLCSVTTGYDYTFGSGTRLTVV.

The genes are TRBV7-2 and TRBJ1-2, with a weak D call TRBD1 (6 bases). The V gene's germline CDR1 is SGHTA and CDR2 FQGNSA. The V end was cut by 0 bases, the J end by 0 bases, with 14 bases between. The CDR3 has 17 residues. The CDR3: CASSLAGGSTTNYGYTF. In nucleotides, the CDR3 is TGTGCCAGCAGCTTAGCGGGGGGCAGTACCACTAACTATGGCTACACCTTC. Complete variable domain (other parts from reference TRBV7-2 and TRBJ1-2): GAGVSQSPSNKVTEKGKDVELRCDPISGHTALYWYRQSLGQGLEFLIYFQGNSAPDKSGLPSDRFSAERTGGSVSTLTIQRTQQEDSAVYLCASSLAGGSTTNYGYTFGSGTRLTVV.

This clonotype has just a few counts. CDR3 DNA sequence: TGTGCCAGCAGCTTCTTGGGGACAGGGGGCAATGAGCAGTTCTTC. It translates to CASSFLGTGGNEQFF. The gene calls are TRBV7-2 and TRBJ2-1; TRBD1 agrees at 11 bases. Trimming took 3 bases from V and 6 from J; bases not matched to a gene: 4. The CDR3 sequence is 15 residues long. Germline lookup yields CDR1 SGHTA and CDR2 FQGNSA.

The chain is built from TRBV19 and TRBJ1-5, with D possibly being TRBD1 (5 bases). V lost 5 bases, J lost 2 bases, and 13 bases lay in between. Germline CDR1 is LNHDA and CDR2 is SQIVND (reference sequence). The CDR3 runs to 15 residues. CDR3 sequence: CASSSDKYGNQPQHF. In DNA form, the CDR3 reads TGTGCCAGTAGTTCGGACAAATATGGCAATCAGCCCCAGCATTTT.

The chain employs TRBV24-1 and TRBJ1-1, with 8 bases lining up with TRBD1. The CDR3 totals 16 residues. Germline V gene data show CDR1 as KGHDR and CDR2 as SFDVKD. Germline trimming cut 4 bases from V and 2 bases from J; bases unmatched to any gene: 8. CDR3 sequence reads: CATSDSGQGGNTEAFF. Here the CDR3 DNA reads TGTGCCACCAGTGACTCTGGACAGGGAGGAAACACTGAAGCTTTCTTT.

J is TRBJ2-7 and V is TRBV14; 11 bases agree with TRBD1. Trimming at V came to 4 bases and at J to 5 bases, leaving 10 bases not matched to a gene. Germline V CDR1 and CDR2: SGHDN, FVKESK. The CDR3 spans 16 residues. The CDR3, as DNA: TGTGCCAGCAGCCCCTTTACCGGGACAGGGGGACACGAGCAGTACTTC. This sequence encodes CASSPFTGTGGHEQYF.

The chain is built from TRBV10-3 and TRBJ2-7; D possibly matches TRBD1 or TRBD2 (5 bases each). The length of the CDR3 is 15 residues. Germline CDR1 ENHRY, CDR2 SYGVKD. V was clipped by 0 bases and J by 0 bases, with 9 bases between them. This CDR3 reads CAISESEGPSYEQYF. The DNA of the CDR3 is TGTGCCATCAGTGAGTCAGAGGGGCCCTCCTACGAGCAGTACTTC.